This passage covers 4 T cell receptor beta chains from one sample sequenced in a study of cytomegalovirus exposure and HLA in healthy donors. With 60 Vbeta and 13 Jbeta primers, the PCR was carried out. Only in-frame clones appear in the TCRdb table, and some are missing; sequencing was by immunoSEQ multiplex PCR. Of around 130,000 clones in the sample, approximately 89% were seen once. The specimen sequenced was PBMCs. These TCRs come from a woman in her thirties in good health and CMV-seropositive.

The CDR3 reads CASSLPSWGPGAYEQYF. The CDR3 DNA sequence: TGTGCCAGCAGCTTACCCAGTTGGGGCCCTGGGGCCTACGAGCAGTACTTC. V usage is TRBV7-8 and J usage is TRBJ2-7; D perhaps matches TRBD1 (5 bases). Germline V gives CDR1 SGHVS, CDR2 FQNEAQ. The V gene lost 2 bases and the J gene lost 2 bases, with 19 bases spanning the gap. This CDR3 comprises 17 residues. Variable domain in full (rest from reference TRBV7-8 and TRBJ2-7): GAGVSQSPRYKVAKRGQDVALRCDPISGHVSLFWYQQALGQGPEFLTYFQNEAQLDKSGLPSDRFFAERPEGSVSTLKIQRTQQEDSAVYLCASSLPSWGPGAYEQYFGPGTRLTVT.

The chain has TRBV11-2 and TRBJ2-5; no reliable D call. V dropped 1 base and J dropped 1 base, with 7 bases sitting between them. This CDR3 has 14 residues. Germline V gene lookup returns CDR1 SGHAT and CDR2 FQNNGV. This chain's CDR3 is CASSLGLSQETQYF. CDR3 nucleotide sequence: TGTGCCAGCAGCTTAGGACTTTCCCAAGAGACCCAGTACTTC.

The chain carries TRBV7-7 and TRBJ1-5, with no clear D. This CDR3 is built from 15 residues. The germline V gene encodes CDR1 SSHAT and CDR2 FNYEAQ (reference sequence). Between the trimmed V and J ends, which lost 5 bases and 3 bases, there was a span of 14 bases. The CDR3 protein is CASSPYRGYNQPQHF. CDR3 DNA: TGTGCCAGCAGCCCCTATCGCGGTTACAATCAGCCCCAGCATTTT.

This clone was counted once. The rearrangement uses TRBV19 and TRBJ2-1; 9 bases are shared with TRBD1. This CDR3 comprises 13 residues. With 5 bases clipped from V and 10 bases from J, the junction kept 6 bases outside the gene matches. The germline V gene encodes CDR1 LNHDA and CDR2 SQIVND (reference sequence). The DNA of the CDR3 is TGTGCCAGTAGTGAGGGACAGGGAGGGGAGCAGTTCTTC. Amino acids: CASSEGQGGEQFF.